The sequence of this TCR beta chain was determined in a study of T cell responses to AZD1222 COVID-19 vaccine. On the study more broadly: Pooled together were second doses at about 4 or about 12 weeks.

The CDR3 consists of 12 residues. Trimming cost V 7 bases and J 9 bases, with 13 bases left between them. CDR1 is SEHNR, CDR2 FQNEAQ, per germline (reference sequence). Generated by immunoSEQ multiplex PCR, the TCRdb table keeps only in-frame clones and is missing some. Found here are about 110,000 clones, about 92% of them singletons; the top ten hold 1% to 1.5%. The V gene is TRBV7-9, the J gene TRBJ1-5, with a weak D call TRBD1 (6 bases). The sequence was collected from an adult in good health. This specimen consisted of peripheral blood, obtained on day 0 of AZD1222 vaccination. For the CDR3, the DNA is TGTGCCAGCACCCTAGGGGGAAGGCCCCAGCATTTT. Its translation: CASTLGGRPQHF.